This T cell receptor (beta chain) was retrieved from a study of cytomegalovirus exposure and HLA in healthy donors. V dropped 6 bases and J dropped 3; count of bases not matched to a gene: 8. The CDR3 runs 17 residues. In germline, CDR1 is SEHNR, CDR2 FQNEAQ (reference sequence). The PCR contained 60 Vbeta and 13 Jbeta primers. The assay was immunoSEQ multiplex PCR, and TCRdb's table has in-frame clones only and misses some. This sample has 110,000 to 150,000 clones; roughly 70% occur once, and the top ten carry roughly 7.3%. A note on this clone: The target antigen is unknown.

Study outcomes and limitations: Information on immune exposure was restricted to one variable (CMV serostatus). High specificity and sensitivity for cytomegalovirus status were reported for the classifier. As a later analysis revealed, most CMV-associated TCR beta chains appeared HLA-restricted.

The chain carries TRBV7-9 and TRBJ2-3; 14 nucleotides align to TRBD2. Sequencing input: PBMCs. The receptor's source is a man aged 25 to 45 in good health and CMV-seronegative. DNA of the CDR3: TGTGCCAGCAGAACCGGGACTAGCGGGGGCTGGACAGATACGCAGTATTTT. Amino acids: CASRTGTSGGWTDTQYF.